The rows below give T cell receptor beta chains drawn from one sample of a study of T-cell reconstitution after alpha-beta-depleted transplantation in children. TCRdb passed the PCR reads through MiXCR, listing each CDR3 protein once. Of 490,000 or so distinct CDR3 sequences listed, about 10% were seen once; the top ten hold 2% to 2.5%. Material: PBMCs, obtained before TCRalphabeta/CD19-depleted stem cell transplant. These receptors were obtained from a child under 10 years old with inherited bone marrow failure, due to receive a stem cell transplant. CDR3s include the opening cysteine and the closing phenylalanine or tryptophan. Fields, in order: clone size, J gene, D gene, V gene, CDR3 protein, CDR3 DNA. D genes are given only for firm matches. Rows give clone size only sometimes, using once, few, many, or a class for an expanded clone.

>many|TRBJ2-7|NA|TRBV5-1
CASSLAGGRNEQYF
TGCGCCAGCAGCTTGGCCGGGGGCCGGAACGAGCAGTACTTC
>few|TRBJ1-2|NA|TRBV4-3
CASSQEYLGAGDYGYTF
TGCGCCAGCAGCCAAGAATATCTGGGGGCAGGGGACTATGGCTACACCTTC
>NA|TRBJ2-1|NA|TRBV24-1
CATSEPGTPYNEQFF
TGTGCCACCAGTGAGCCCGGGACACCTTACAATGAGCAGTTCTTC
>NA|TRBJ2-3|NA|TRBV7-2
CASSSDPGVVSDTQYF
TGTGCCAGCAGCTCCGATCCGGGAGTGGTTTCAGATACGCAGTATTTT
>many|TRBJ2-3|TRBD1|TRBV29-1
CSGLDRGPADTQYF
TGCAGCGGGCTGGACAGGGGGCCCGCAGATACGCAGTATTTT
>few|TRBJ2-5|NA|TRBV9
CASSVAPAEGEETQYF
TGTGCCAGCAGCGTGGCCCCAGCGGAGGGGGAAGAGACCCAGTACTTC
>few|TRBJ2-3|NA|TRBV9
CASSAFGSPGDTQYF
TGTGCCAGCAGCGCGTTCGGGTCCCCGGGAGATACGCAGTATTTT
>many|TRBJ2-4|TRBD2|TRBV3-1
CASSQDNGAGVAKNIQYF
TGTGCCAGCAGCCAAGATAATGGTGCGGGAGTGGCCAAAAACATTCAGTACTTC
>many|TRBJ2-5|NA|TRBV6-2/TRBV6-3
CASSYSAEGAETQYF
TGTGCCAGCAGTTACTCAGCGGAGGGCGCAGAGACCCAGTACTTC
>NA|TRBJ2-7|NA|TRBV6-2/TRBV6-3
CASSYRDTFMTHEQYF
TGTGCCAGCAGTTACCGGGACACCTTCATGACCCACGAGCAGTACTTC
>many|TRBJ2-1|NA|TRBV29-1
CSSHPGSGLNEQFF
TGCAGCTCCCACCCGGGGTCCGGGTTAAATGAGCAGTTCTTC
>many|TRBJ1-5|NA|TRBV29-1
CSVVAGSNQPQHF
TGCAGCGTTGTCGCAGGGAGCAATCAGCCCCAGCATTTT
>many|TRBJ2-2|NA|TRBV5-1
CASSLINSATGELFF
TGCGCCAGCAGCTTGATTAACAGCGCCACCGGGGAGCTGTTTTTT
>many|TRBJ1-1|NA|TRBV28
CASSLLRRGDTEAFF
TGTGCCAGCAGTTTGTTGAGGAGGGGAGACACTGAAGCTTTCTTT
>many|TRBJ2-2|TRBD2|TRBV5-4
CASSGTSGRLNTGELFF
TGTGCCAGCAGTGGGACTAGCGGGAGATTAAACACCGGGGAGCTGTTTTTT
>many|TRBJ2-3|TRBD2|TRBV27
CASSINGLAGITDTQYF
TGTGCCAGCAGTATTAACGGACTAGCGGGAATCACAGATACGCAGTATTTT
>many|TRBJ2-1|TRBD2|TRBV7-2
CASSIRRTSGSKQFF
TGTGCCAGCAGCATCCGAAGGACTAGCGGGAGCAAGCAGTTCTTC
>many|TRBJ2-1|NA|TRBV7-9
CASSSPFGTANNEQFF
TGTGCCAGCAGCTCCCCATTCGGCACAGCGAACAATGAGCAGTTCTTC
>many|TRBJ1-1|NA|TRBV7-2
CASSLASGNTEAFF
TGTGCCAGCAGCTTAGCGTCCGGGAACACTGAAGCTTTCTTT
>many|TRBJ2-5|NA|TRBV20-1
CSARAVDQLETQYF
TGCAGTGCTAGAGCAGTTGACCAGCTTGAGACCCAGTACTTC
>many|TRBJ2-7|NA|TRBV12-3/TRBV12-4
CASSLSQTYSYEQYF
TGTGCCAGCAGTTTGAGCCAGACCTACTCCTACGAGCAGTACTTC
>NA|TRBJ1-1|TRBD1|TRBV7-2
CASSLRGQGVSGTEAFF
TGTGCCAGCAGCTTAAGGGGACAGGGGGTTTCGGGCACTGAAGCTTTCTTT
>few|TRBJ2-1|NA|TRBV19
CASSIPGDYLKSSYNEQFF
TGTGCCAGTAGTATACCAGGTGACTACCTTAAGAGCTCCTACAATGAGCAGTTCTTC
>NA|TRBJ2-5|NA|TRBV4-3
CASSQGAHKQGETQYF
TGCGCCAGCAGTCAAGGGGCTCACAAACAGGGAGAGACCCAGTACTTC
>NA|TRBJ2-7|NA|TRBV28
CASSSPRGQGIYEQYF
TGTGCCAGCAGTTCCCCACGCGGGCAGGGGATCTACGAGCAGTACTTC
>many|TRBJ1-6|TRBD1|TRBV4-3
CASSQDHLRETGHSPLHF
TGCGCCAGCAGCCAAGATCATTTGCGGGAGACAGGGCATTCACCCCTCCACTTT
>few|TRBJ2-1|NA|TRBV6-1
CASSDYWQLNEQFF
TGTGCCAGCAGTGATTATTGGCAGCTAAATGAGCAGTTCTTC
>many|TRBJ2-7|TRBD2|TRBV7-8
CADALAGTYEQYF
TGTGCCGACGCGCTAGCGGGAACCTACGAGCAGTACTTC
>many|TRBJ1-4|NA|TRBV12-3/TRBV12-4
CASSFRTGFNEKLFF
TGTGCCAGCAGTTTCAGGACGGGGTTTAATGAAAAACTGTTTTTT
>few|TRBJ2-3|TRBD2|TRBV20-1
CSASRTSGILGGADTQYF
TGCAGTGCTAGCCGGACTAGCGGGATCTTGGGAGGCGCAGATACGCAGTATTTT
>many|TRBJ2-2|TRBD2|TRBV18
CATKREYVGELFF
TGTGCCACAAAGCGGGAGTATGTCGGGGAGCTGTTTTTT
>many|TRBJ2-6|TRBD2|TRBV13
CASSSRPAGESVLTF
TGTGCCAGCAGCTCCCGCCCAGCGGGAGAATCCGTCCTGACTTTC
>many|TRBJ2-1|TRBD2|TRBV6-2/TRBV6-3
CASRHGTSGTLNNEQFF
TGTGCCAGCAGGCACGGGACTAGCGGGACACTGAACAATGAGCAGTTCTTC
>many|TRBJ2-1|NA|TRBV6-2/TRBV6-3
CASSYSASRNEQFF
TGTGCCAGCAGTTACTCGGCTAGTAGGAATGAGCAGTTCTTC
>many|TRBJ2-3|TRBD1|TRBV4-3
CASSQAQGATDTQYF
TGCGCCAGCAGCCAAGCACAGGGGGCCACAGATACGCAGTATTTT
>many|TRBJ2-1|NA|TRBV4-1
CASSQEQEFNEQFF
TGCGCCAGCAGCCAAGAGCAGGAGTTCAATGAGCAGTTCTTC
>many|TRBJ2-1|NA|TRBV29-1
CSASGLFSYNEQFF
TGCAGCGCCTCAGGACTTTTTTCCTACAATGAGCAGTTCTTC
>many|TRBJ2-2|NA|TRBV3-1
CASSQDDRGGELFF
TGTGCCAGCAGCCAAGACGATCGGGGTGGGGAGCTGTTTTTT
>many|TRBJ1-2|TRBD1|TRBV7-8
CASSLLGTGSYGYTF
TGTGCCAGCAGCTTACTGGGGACAGGGTCCTATGGCTACACCTTC
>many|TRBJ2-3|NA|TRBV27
CASSFRGTDTQYF
TGTGCCAGCAGTTTCAGGGGTACAGATACGCAGTATTTT
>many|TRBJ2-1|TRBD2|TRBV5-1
CASRSRGSGIYNEQFF
TGCGCCAGCCGAAGCCGGGGTAGCGGGATTTACAATGAGCAGTTCTTC
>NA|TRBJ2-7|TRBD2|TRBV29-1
CSVPGTSGAYEQYF
TGCAGCGTTCCCGGGACTAGCGGGGCTTACGAGCAGTACTTC
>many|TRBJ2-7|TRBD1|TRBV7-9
CASSKKTGSSYEQYF
TGTGCCAGCAGCAAAAAGACAGGGTCCTCCTACGAGCAGTACTTC
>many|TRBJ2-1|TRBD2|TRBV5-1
CASSLVSGRTYNEQFF
TGCGCCAGCAGCTTGGTGAGCGGGAGGACATACAATGAGCAGTTCTTC